The TCR beta chain under discussion was sequenced for a study of metastatic and nonmetastatic thyroid tumors. Study-wide context: Across blood and tumor or nodule tissue, repertoires from malignant and benign thyroid patients were compared with one another.

MiXCR was used by TCRdb to re-call the PCR reads. This sample has around 10,000 clones; around a quarter occur once, and the top ten carry approximately 9.8%. Germline CDR1 and CDR2: MNHNS and SASEGT. Trimming left V 8 bases short and J 1 base short, with 11 bases between. The length of the CDR3 is 14 residues. Each patient came to thyroid surgery without any prior treatment (of any kind). V usage is TRBV6-1 and J usage is TRBJ2-2; D gene uncertain. The sample was tumor tissue. The sequence came from a female donor with papillary thyroid cancer or a benign thyroid nodule (not recorded which). Some clones in this sample may be carry-over from other donors' samples. The CDR3 DNA reads TGTGCCAGCGAGGACCAGCGGAACACCGGGGAGCTGTTTTTT. It yields the protein CASEDQRNTGELFF.